The clone carrying this T cell receptor (beta chain) showed up just a few times. Germline V CDR1 and CDR2: MNHNS, SASEGT. The V end was cut by 6 bases, the J end by 1 base, with 8 bases between. The CDR3 has 13 amino acids. This specimen belongs to a study of cytomegalovirus exposure and HLA in healthy donors. Vbeta (60) and Jbeta (13) primers were used in the PCR. The method was immunoSEQ multiplex PCR; TCRdb's version includes in-frame clones alone and lacks a portion of them. The sample has roughly 140,000 clones, around 75% seen once. The sequence was obtained from a man aged 18 to 30 in good health and CMV-seronegative. Sequencing used PBMCs. V and J are TRBV6-1 and TRBJ2-3, with D possibly matching TRBD2 (5 bases). The CDR3 nucleotides are TGTGCCAGCAGGGGTAGCGGCACAGATACGCAGTATTTT. Translating gives CASRGSGTDTQYF.